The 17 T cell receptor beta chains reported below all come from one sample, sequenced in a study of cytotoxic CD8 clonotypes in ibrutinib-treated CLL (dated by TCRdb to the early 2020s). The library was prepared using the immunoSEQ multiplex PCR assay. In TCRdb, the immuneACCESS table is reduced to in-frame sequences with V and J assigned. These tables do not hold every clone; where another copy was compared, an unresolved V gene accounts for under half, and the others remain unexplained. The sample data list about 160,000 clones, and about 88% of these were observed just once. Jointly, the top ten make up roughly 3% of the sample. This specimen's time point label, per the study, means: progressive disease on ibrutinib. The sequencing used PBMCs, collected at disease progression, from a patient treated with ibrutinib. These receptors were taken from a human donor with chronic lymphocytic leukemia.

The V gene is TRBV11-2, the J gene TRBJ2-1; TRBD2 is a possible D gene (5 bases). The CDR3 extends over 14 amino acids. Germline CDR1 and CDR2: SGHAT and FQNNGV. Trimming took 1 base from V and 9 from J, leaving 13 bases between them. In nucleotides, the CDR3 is TGTGCCAGCAGCTTAGGCGGTAGTAGCGTTGAGCAGTTCTTC. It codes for CASSLGGSSVEQFF.

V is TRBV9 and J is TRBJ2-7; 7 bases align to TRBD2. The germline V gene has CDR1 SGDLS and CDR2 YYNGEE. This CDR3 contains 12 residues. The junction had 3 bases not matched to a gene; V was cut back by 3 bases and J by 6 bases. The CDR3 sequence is CASSGGGLEQYF. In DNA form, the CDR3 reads TGTGCCAGCAGCGGCGGGGGACTCGAGCAGTACTTC. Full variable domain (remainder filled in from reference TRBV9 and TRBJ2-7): DSGVTQTPKHLITATGQRVTLRCSPRSGDLSVYWYQQSLDQGLQFLIQYYNGEERAKGNILERFSAQQFPDLHSELNLSSLELGDSALYFCASSGGGLEQYFGPGTRLTVT.

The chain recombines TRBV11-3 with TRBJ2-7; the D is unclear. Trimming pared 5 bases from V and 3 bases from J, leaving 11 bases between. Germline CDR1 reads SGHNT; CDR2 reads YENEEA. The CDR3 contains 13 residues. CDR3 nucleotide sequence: TGTGCCAGCAGCCCACGGACGGGCTACGAGCAGTACTTC. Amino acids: CASSPRTGYEQYF.

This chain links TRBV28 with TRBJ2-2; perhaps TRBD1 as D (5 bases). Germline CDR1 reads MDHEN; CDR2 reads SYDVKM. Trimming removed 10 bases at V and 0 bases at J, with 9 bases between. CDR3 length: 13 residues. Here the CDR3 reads CANRQTNTGELFF. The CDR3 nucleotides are TGTGCCAACAGACAGACGAACACCGGGGAGCTGTTTTTT.

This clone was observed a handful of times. The CDR3 DNA reads TGTGCCATTGGACAGGGGAAGGTCGGGGAAAAACTGTTTTTT. Translated: CAIGQGKVGEKLFF. This chain connects TRBV28 to TRBJ1-4; TRBD1 aligns across 9 bases. Germline V CDR1 and CDR2: MDHEN, SYDVKM. V was clipped by 10 bases and J by 8 bases; unmatched bases: 11. The CDR3 is made up of 14 amino acids.

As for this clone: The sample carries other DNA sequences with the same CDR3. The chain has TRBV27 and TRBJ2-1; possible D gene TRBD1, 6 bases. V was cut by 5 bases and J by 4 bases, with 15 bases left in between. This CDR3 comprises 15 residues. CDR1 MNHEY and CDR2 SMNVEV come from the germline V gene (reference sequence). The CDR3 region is CASSVGQGHYNEQFF. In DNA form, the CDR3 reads TGTGCCAGCAGTGTAGGGCAGGGACATTACAATGAGCAGTTCTTC.

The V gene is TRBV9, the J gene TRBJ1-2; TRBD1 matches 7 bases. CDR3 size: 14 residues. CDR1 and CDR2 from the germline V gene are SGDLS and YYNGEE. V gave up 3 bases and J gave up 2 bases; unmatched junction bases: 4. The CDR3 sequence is CASSEQGGNYGYTF. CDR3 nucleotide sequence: TGTGCCAGCAGCGAGCAGGGGGGGAACTATGGCTACACCTTC.

CDR3 DNA sequence: TGTGCCAGTAGTACCGGGACAGGAAGAGTAGGATCCTACGAGCAGTACTTC. It codes for CASSTGTGRVGSYEQYF. The rearrangement links TRBV19 to TRBJ2-7, with TRBD1 matching over 8 bases. Germline values: CDR1 LNHDA, CDR2 SQIVND (reference sequence). Trimming cost V 4 bases and J 1 base; bases outside gene matches: 12. This CDR3 has 17 amino acids.

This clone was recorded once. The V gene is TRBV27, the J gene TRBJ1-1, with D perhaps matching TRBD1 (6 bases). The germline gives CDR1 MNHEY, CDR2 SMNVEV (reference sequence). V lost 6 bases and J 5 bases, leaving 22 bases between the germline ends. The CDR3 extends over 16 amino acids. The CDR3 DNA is TGTGCCAGCAGAACCGTATCAGGGGAGCTGAGGACTGAAGCTTTCTTT. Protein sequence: CASRTVSGELRTEAFF.

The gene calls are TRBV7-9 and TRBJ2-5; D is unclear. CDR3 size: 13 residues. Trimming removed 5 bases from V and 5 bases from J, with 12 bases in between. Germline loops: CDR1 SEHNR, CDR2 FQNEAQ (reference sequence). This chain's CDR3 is CASSPSGAETQYF. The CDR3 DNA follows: TGTGCCAGCAGCCCCTCAGGCGCGGAGACCCAGTACTTC. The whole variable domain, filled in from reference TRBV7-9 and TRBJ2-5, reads DTGVSQNPRHKITKRGQNVTFRCDPISEHNRLYWYRQTLGQGPEFLTYFQNEAQLEKSRLLSDRFSAERPKGSFSTLEIQRTEQGDSAMYLCASSPSGAETQYFGPGTRLLVL.

In DNA form, the CDR3 reads TGTGCCAGCAGCTTGGTGTGGGGCGCCGGCTATGGCTACACCTTC. The encoded protein is CASSLVWGAGYGYTF. The V call is TRBV5-5, the J call TRBJ1-2; perhaps TRBD1 as D (5 bases). This CDR3 region has 15 residues. The V end was cut by 0 bases, the J end by 4 bases, with 13 bases between. Germline loops: CDR1 SGHKS, CDR2 YYEKEE (reference sequence).

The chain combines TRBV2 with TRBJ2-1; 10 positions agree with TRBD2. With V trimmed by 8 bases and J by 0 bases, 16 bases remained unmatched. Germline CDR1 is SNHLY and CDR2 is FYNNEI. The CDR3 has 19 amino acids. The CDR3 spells CASAGFRELAGSSYNEQFF. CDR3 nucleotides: TGTGCCAGCGCCGGATTCAGGGAACTAGCGGGGAGCTCCTACAATGAGCAGTTCTTC.

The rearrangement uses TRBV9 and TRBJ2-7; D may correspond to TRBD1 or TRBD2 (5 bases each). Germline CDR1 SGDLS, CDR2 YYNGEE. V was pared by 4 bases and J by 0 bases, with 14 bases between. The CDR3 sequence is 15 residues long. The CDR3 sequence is CASSPWGGGSYEQYF. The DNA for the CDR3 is TGTGCCAGCAGCCCCTGGGGTGGGGGCTCCTACGAGCAGTACTTC.

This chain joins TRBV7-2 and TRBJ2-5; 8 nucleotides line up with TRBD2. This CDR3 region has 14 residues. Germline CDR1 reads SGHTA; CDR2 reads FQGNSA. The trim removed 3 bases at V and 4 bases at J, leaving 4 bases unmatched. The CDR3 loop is CASSFGGEGETQYF. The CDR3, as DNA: TGTGCCAGCAGCTTCGGGGGGGAGGGAGAGACCCAGTACTTC.

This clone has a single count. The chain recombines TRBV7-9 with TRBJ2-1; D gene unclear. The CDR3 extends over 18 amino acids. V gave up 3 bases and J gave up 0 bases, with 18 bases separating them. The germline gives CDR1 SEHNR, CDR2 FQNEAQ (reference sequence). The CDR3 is CASSLWLSEVGSYNEQFF. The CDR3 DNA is TGTGCCAGCAGCTTGTGGTTAAGCGAGGTGGGCTCCTACAATGAGCAGTTCTTC.

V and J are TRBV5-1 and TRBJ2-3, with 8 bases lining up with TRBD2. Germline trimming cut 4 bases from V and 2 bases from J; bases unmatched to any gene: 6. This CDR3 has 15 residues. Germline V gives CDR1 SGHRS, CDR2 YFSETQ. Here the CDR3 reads CASSDGTRITDTQYF. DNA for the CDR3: TGCGCCAGCAGCGATGGGACTAGAATCACAGATACGCAGTATTTT.

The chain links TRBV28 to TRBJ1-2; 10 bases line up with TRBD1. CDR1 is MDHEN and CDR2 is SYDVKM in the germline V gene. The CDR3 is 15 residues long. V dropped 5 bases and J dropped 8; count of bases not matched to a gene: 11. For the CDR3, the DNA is TGTGCCAGCAGTCCTGACAGGGGGCGCTTTTGGGGCTACACCTTC. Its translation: CASSPDRGRFWGYTF.